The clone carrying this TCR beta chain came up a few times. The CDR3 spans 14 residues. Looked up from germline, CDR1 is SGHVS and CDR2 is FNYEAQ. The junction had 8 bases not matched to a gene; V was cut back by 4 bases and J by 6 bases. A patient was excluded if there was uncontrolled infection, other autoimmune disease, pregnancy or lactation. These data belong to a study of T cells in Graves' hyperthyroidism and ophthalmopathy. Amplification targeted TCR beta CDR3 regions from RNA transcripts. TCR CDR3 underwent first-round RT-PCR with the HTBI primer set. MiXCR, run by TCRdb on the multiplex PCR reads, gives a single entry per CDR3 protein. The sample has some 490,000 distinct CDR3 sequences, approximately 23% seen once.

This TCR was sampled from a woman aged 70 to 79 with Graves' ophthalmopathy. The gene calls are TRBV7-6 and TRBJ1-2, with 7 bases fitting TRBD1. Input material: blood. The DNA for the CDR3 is TGTGCCAGCAGCTCCAGGGGGGGGGTTGATGGCTACACCTTC. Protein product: CASSSRGGVDGYTF.